Reported below is one TCR beta chain. This sample stems from a study of blood T cell repertoires in COVID-19. Study background: Sources were T cells, B-cell-depleted T cells, or PBMCs; the material itself was cDNA or gDNA.

Produced via immunoSEQ multiplex PCR; TCRdb's table is partial and in-frame only. The sample records 60,000 or so clones, roughly 93% being singletons. Specimen: peripheral blood. The receptor's source is a human donor in a cohort sampled during active COVID-19.

The CDR3 reads CASSRGIMNTEAFF. Here the CDR3 DNA reads TGTGCCAGCAGCAGAGGAATCATGAACACTGAAGCTTTCTTT. This chain links TRBV11-3 with TRBJ1-1; D gene ambiguous. The germline V gene has CDR1 SGHNT and CDR2 YENEEA. The CDR3 sequence is 14 residues long. The V gene lost 5 bases and the J gene lost 0 bases, with 10 bases spanning the gap.